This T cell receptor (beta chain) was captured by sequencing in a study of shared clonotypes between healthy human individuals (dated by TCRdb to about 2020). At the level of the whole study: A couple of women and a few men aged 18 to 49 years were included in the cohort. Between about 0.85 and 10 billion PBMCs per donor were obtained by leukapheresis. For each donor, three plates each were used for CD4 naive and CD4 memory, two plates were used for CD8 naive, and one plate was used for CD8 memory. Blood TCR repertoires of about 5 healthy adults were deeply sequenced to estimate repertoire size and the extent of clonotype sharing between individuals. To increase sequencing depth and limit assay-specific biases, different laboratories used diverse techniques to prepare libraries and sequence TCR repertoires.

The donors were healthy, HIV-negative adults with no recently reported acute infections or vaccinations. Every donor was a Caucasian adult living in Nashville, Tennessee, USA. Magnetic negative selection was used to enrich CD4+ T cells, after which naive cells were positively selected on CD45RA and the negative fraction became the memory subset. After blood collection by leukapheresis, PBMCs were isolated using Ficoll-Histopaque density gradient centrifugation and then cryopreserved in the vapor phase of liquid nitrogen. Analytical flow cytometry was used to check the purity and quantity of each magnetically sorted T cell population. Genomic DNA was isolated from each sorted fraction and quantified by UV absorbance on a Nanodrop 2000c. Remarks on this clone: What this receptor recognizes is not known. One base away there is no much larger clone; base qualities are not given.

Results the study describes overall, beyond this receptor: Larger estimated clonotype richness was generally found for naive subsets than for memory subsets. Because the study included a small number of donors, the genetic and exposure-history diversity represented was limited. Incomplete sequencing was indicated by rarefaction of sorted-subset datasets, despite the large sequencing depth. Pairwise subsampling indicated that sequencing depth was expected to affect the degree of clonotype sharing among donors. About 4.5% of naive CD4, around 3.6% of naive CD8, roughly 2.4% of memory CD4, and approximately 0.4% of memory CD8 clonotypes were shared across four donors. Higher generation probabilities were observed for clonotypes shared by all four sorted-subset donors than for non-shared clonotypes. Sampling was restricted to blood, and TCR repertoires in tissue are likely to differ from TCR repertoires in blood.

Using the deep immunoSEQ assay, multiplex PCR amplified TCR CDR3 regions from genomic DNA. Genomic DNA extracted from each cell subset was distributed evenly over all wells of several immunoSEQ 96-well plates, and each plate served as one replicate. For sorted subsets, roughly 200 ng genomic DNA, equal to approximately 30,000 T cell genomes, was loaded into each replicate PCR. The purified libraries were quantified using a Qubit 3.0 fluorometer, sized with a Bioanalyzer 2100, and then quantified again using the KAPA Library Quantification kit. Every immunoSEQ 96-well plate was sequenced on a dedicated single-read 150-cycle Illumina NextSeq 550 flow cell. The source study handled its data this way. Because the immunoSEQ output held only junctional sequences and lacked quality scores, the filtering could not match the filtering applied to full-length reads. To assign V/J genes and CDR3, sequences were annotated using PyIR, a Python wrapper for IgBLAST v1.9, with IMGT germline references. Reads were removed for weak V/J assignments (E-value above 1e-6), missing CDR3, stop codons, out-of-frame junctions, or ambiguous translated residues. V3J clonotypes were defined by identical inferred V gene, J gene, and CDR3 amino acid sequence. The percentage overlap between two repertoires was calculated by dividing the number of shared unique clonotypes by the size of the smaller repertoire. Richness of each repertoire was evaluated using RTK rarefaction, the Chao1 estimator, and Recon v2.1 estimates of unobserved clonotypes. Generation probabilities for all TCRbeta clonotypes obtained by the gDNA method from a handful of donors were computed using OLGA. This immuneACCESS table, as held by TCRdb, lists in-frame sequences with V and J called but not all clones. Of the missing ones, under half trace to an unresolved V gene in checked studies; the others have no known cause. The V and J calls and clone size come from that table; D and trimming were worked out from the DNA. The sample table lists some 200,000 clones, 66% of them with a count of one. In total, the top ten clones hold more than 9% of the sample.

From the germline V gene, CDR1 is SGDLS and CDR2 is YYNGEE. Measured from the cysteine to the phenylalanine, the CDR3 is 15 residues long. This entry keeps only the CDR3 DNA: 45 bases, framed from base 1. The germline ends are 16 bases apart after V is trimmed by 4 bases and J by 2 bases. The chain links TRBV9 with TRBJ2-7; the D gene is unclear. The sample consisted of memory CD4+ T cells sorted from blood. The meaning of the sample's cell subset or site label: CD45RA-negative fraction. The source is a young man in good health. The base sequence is TGTGCCAGCAGCTCAACACCAGGAAATGCCTACGAGCAGTACTTC. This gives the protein CASSSTPGNAYEQYF.